These 11 T cell receptor beta chains came from one sample sequenced in a study of CD8 T cells in ankylosing spondylitis. Findings of the study overall: Apparently characteristic of ankylosing spondylitis blood was a TCR beta motif (fewer than 10 highly homologous variants).

The antigens these receptors bind are not known. TCRdb analysed the 5' RACE reads with MiXCR anew, one entry per CDR3 protein. The table records 500,000 to 550,000 distinct CDR3 sequences, approximately 12% of them present only once. Sequenced sample: blood, either unsorted or a sorted T cell fraction (not recorded which). The receptors derive from a male donor with ankylosing spondylitis.

At least ten counts were recorded for this clonotype. J is TRBJ2-1 and V is TRBV15, with 8 bases lining up with TRBD2. V shed 5 bases, J shed 2 bases, and the junction held 5 bases outside the gene matches. Germline loops: CDR1 LNHNV, CDR2 YYDKDF (reference sequence). This CDR3 spans 15 amino acids. CDR3: CATSGREGAYNEQFF. As DNA, the CDR3 is TGTGCCACCAGCGGCCGGGAGGGCGCCTACAATGAGCAGTTCTTC.

The V call is TRBV6-2 or TRBV6-3, the J call TRBJ1-6, with D tentatively TRBD1 (6 bases). Trimming took 6 bases from V and 13 from J, leaving 10 bases between them. The germline CDR1 and CDR2 sequences are MNHEY and SVGEGT. The CDR3 consists of 11 residues. In DNA form, the CDR3 reads TGTGCCAGCAGGGACAGCTCGCCCCTCCACTTT. Translating it yields CASRDSSPLHF.

The rearrangement uses TRBV10-3 and TRBJ1-1, with 8 bases aligning to TRBD1. The CDR3 has 19 amino acids. CDR1 ENHRY and CDR2 SYGVKD come from the germline V gene. V dropped 10 bases and J dropped 0; count of bases not matched to a gene: 22. CDR3 bases: TGTGCCACCCAGACTTTCCGGACAGGGACAGACTTTATGAACACTGAAGCTTTCTTT. Translation gives CATQTFRTGTDFMNTEAFF.

This clonotype was recorded many times. The gene calls are TRBV12-3 or TRBV12-4 and TRBJ2-2; D remains unclear. V was cut by 8 bases and J by 1 base, with 11 bases left in between. The CDR3 has 14 amino acids. The CDR3 coding sequence is TGTGCCAGCTTCGGAAGGGAGAACACCGGGGAGCTGTTTTTT. Translation: CASFGRENTGELFF.

This clonotype was recorded a few times. V is TRBV3-1 and J is TRBJ2-1, with 7 positions matching TRBD2. Germline CDR1 and CDR2: LGHDT and YNNKEL (reference sequence). The CDR3 runs to 14 residues. V lost 1 base to trimming and J lost 9 bases; unmatched junction nucleotides: 6. The CDR3 loop is CASSQGLAATEQFF. CDR3 nucleotides: TGTGCCAGCAGCCAAGGACTAGCTGCGACTGAGCAGTTCTTC.

This clonotype has just a few counts. V gene TRBV29-1 combines with J gene TRBJ2-3; TRBD1 or TRBD2 may be the D gene (5 bases each). V gave up 4 bases and J gave up 1 base, with 12 bases separating them. This CDR3 comprises 14 residues. Germline assignment: CDR1 SQVTM and CDR2 ANQGSEA. CDR3 nucleotides: TGCAGCGTTGGGTTCGGGACCGGCACAGATACGCAGTATTTT. Encoded protein: CSVGFGTGTDTQYF.

The rearrangement uses TRBV10-3 and TRBJ1-1, with unresolved D. Germline CDR1 and CDR2: ENHRY and SYGVKD. The germline V and J ends were trimmed by 6 bases and 3 bases, with 17 bases remaining between them. The CDR3 totals 15 residues. The CDR3 sequence is CAIRDGSPPDTEAFF. CDR3 DNA: TGTGCCATCAGGGACGGGTCGCCCCCAGACACTGAAGCTTTCTTT.

The rearrangement uses TRBV5-1 and TRBJ2-1, with D perhaps TRBD2 (6 bases). From germline, CDR1 is SGHRS and CDR2 YFSETQ. Trimming shortened V by 4 bases and J by 8 bases, and 13 bases separated the two germline ends. CDR3 length: 13 residues. This CDR3 is CASSVGSGDEQFF. The CDR3 coding sequence is TGCGCCAGCAGCGTCGGGAGTGGCGATGAGCAGTTCTTC.

The DNA of the CDR3 is TGTGCCAGCTTGGGAGTCCCCGGGGAGCTGTTTTTT. This codes for CASLGVPGELFF. V and J are TRBV7-2 and TRBJ2-2, with D tentatively TRBD2 (5 bases). This CDR3 region has 12 residues. Trimming left V 8 bases short and J 6 bases short, with 10 bases between. Germline lookup yields CDR1 SGHTA and CDR2 FQGNSA. Drawing the rest from reference TRBV7-2 and TRBJ2-2, the complete variable domain is GAGVSQSPSNKVTEKGKDVELRCDPISGHTALYWYRQSLGQGLEFLIYFQGNSAPDKSGLPSDRFSAERTGGSVSTLTIQRTQQEDSAVYLCASLGVPGELFFGEGSRLTVL.

The chain is built from TRBV20-1 and TRBJ2-1; 14 bases fit TRBD2. The CDR3 length is 19 residues. Per the germline V gene, CDR1 is DFQATT and CDR2 is SNEGSKA (reference sequence). Unmatched junction bases numbered 13, after V lost 2 bases and J lost 4 bases. The CDR3 region is CSARLSGTSGGEVYNEQFF. CDR3 bases: TGCAGTGCTAGACTTTCCGGGACTAGCGGGGGAGAAGTTTACAATGAGCAGTTCTTC.

Remarks on this clonotype: A junction boundary mismatches the germline segment, possibly from a read error. The chain employs TRBV2 and TRBJ1-1; D call uncertain. The CDR3 has 12 residues. CDR1 SNHLY and CDR2 FYNNEI come from the germline V gene. The CDR3 here is CASSEWNAEAFF. In DNA, the CDR3 is TGTGCCAGCAGTGAATGGAACGCTGAAGCTTTCTTT.